What follows is one T cell receptor (beta chain) and its context. This sample is drawn from a study of cytomegalovirus exposure and HLA in healthy donors. The V gene lost 3 bases and the J gene lost 5 bases, with 14 bases spanning the gap. Germline loops: CDR1 SGHNT, CDR2 YYREEE (reference sequence). CDR3 length equals 15 residues. Use of 60 Vbeta and 13 Jbeta primers characterized the PCR. The repertoire was sequenced with immunoSEQ multiplex PCR; TCRdb's copy has only in-frame clones and lacks some. The sample holds 150,000 to 200,000 clones, about four fifths seen once. The source of this sequence is a woman in her 40s in good health and CMV-seronegative. The chain carries TRBV5-4 and TRBJ1-4, with D perhaps matching TRBD1 (5 bases). The sequenced material came from PBMCs. CDR3 amino acids: CASSSDPGPNEKLFF. In DNA form, the CDR3 reads TGTGCCAGCAGCTCGGACCCAGGGCCCAATGAAAAACTGTTTTTT. The full variable domain, completed using reference TRBV5-4 and TRBJ1-4, is ETGVTQSPTHLIKTRGQQVTLRCSSQSGHNTVSWYQQALGQGPQFIFQYYREEENGRGNFPPRFSGLQFPNYSSELNVNALELDDSALYLCASSSDPGPNEKLFFGSGTQLSVL.